These 6 T cell receptor beta chains originate from one sample sequenced in a study of somatic mutations in cytotoxic T cells in rheumatoid arthritis. Measured with immunoSEQ multiplex PCR; TCRdb has only the in-frame clones, and not every one. The sample contains tens of thousands of clones, approximately 83% of which appear only once. Sequenced material: CD8+ T cells sorted from blood. The receptors stem from an adult with rheumatoid arthritis.

The gene calls are TRBV20-1 and TRBJ2-7; D ambiguous. CDR3 length: 11 amino acids. V was clipped by 6 bases and J by 3 bases, with 9 bases between them. Germline CDR1 is DFQATT and CDR2 is SNEGSKA (reference sequence). The CDR3 is CSALALYEQYF. CDR3 bases: TGCAGTGCCTTGGCCCTCTACGAGCAGTACTTC.

This rearrangement joins TRBV13 to TRBJ2-2, with D maybe TRBD2 (5 bases). CDR1 is PRHDT and CDR2 is FYEKMQ in the germline V gene (reference sequence). V dropped 8 bases and J dropped 4 bases, with 14 bases sitting between them. This CDR3 has 14 residues. CDR3 residues: CASSWPSRTGELFF. DNA for the CDR3: TGTGCCAGCTCATGGCCTAGCCGCACCGGGGAGCTGTTTTTT.

The chain carries TRBV7-9 and TRBJ1-4, with D unresolved. CDR1 and CDR2 from the germline V gene are SEHNR and FQNEAQ (reference sequence). The V gene lost 3 bases and the J gene lost 4 bases, with 9 bases spanning the gap. CDR3 length: 14 residues. The CDR3 region has the DNA TGTGCCAGCAGCTTCGGCAGGTTTAATGAAAAACTGTTTTTT. This gives the protein CASSFGRFNEKLFF.

The chain couples TRBV7-9 to TRBJ1-5; 7 positions match TRBD1. V lost 11 bases and J lost 1; bases outside the gene matches: 8. The CDR3 loop spans 14 amino acids. Germline-derived CDR1 and CDR2 are SEHNR and FQNEAQ (reference sequence). CDR3 protein: CAPGGSPSNQPQHF. CDR3 nucleotides: TGTGCCCCAGGGGGATCACCAAGCAATCAGCCCCAGCATTTT.

The rearrangement links TRBV29-1 to TRBJ2-3, with 7 bases identical to TRBD2. The germline V gene has CDR1 SQVTM and CDR2 ANQGSEA. The CDR3 is made up of 16 amino acids. The ends lost 2 bases at V and 0 bases at J; junction bases unmatched: 8. The CDR3 DNA reads TGCAGCGTTGAAAGGGAGCTAGCGGCTAGCACAGATACGCAGTATTTT. Translating it yields CSVERELAASTDTQYF.

A remark on this clone: Other DNA sequences from this sample encode an identical CDR3 as well. The rearrangement joins TRBV4-1 to TRBJ2-7, with TRBD1 identical over 9 bases. This CDR3 contains 16 residues. Per germline, CDR1 MGHRA and CDR2 YSYEKL. Losses at the gene ends were 0 bases for V and 1 base for J; bases not matched to a gene: 4. The DNA of the CDR3 is TGCGCCAGCAGCCAAGATGTGGGACAGGGATCCTACGAGCAGTACTTC. This translates into CASSQDVGQGSYEQYF.